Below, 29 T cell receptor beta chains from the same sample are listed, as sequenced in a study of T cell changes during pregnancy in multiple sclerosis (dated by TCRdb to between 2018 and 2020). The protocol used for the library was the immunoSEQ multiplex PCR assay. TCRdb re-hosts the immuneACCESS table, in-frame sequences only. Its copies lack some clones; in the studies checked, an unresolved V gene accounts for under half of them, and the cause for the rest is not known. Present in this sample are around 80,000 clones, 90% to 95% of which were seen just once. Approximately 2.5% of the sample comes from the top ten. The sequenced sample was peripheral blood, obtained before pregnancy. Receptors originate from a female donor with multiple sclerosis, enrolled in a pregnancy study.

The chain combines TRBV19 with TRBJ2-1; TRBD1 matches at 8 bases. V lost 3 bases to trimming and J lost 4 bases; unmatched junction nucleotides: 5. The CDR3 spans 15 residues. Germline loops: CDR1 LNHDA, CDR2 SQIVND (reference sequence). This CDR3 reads CASSIDRGQYNEQFF. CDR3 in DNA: TGTGCCAGTAGTATTGACAGGGGTCAATACAATGAGCAGTTCTTC.

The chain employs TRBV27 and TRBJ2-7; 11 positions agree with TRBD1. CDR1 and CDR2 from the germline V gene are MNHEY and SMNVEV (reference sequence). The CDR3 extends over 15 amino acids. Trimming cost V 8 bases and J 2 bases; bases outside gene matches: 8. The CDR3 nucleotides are TGTGCCAGCCGTAAGGGACAGGGGGAGACCTACGAGCAGTACTTC. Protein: CASRKGQGETYEQYF.

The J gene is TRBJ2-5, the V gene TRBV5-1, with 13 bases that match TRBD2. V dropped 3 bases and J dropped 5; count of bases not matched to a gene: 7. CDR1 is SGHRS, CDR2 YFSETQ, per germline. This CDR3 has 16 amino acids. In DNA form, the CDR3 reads TGCGCCAGCAGCTCCGAACTAGCGGGAGGGAAGGAGACCCAGTACTTC. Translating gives CASSSELAGGKETQYF.

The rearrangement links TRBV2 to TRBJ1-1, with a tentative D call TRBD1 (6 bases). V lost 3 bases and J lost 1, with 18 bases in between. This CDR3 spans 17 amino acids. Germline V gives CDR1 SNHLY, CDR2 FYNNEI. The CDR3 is CASSDRRSGAKNTEAFF. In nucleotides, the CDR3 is TGTGCCAGCAGTGATCGGCGGTCAGGGGCGAAGAACACTGAAGCTTTCTTT.

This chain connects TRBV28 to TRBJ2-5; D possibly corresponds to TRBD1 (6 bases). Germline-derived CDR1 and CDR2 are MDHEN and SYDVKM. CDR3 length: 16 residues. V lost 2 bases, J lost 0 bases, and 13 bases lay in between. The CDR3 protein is CASSLNWDTYQETQYF. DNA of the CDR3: TGTGCCAGCAGTTTAAATTGGGACACCTACCAAGAGACCCAGTACTTC.

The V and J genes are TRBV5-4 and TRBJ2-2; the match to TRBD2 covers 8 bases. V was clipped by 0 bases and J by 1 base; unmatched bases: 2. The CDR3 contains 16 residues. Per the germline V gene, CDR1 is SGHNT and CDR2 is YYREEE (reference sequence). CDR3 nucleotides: TGTGCCAGCAGCTTGGTAGCGGGAATGAACACCGGGGAGCTGTTTTTT. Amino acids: CASSLVAGMNTGELFF. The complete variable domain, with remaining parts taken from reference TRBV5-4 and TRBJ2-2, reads ETGVTQSPTHLIKTRGQQVTLRCSSQSGHNTVSWYQQALGQGPQFIFQYYREEENGRGNFPPRFSGLQFPNYSSELNVNALELDDSALYLCASSLVAGMNTGELFFGEGSRLTVL.

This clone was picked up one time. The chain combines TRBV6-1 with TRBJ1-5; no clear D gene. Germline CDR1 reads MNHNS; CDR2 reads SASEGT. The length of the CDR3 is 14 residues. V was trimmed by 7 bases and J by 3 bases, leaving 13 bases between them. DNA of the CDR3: TGTGCCAGCACCCCTCCTAGGTTCAATCAGCCCCAGCATTTT. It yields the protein CASTPPRFNQPQHF.

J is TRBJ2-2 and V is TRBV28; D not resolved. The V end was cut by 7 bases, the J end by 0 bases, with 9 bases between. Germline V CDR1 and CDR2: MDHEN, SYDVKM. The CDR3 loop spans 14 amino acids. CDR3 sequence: CASMRLANTGELFF. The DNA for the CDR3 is TGTGCCAGCATGAGACTCGCGAACACCGGGGAGCTGTTTTTT.

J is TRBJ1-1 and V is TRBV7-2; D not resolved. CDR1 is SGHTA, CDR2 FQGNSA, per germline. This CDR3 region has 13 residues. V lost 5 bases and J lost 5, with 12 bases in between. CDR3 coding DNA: TGTGCCAGCAGCCAAACGAGGGCAACTGAAGCTTTCTTT. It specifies CASSQTRATEAFF.

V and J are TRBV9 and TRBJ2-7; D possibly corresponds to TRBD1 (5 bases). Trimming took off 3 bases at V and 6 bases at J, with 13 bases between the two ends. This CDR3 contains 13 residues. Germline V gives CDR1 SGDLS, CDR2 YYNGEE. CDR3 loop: CASSALRVGEQYF. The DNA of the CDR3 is TGTGCCAGCAGCGCCCTCAGGGTCGGCGAGCAGTACTTC.

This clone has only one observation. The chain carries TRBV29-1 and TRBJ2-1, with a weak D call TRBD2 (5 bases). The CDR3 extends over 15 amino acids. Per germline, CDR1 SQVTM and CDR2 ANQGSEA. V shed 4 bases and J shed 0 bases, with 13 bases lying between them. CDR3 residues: CSVVGGRSSYNEQFF. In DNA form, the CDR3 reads TGCAGCGTTGTGGGTGGGAGAAGCTCCTACAATGAGCAGTTCTTC.

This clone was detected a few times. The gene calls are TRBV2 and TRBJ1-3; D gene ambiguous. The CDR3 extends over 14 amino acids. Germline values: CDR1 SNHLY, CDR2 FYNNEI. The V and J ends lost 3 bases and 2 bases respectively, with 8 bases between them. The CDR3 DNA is TGTGCCAGCAGTGAGGCCTTAACTGGAAACACCATATATTTT. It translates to CASSEALTGNTIYF.

The CDR3, as DNA: TGTGCCAGCAGCTTGGGCGGACAGGGTAGGGACACTGAAGCTTTCTTT. This translates into CASSLGGQGRDTEAFF. V and J are TRBV5-4 and TRBJ1-1; 8 nucleotides align to TRBD1. The germline V gene has CDR1 SGHNT and CDR2 YYREEE (reference sequence). J gave up 3 bases and V 0 bases, and 7 bases lay outside the gene matches. The CDR3 spans 16 residues.

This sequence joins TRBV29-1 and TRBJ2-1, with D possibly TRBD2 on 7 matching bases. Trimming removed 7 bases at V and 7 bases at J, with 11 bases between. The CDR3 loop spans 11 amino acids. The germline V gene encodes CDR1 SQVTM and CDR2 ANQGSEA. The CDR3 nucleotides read TGCAGCGCAGAGGGGGGGAATGAGCAGTTCTTC. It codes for CSAEGGNEQFF.

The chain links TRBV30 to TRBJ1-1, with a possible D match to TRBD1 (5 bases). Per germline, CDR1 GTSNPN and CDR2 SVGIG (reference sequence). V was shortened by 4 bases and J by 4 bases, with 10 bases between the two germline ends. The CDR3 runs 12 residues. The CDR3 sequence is CAWKQVGTEAFF. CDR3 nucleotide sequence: TGTGCCTGGAAACAGGTTGGCACTGAAGCTTTCTTT.

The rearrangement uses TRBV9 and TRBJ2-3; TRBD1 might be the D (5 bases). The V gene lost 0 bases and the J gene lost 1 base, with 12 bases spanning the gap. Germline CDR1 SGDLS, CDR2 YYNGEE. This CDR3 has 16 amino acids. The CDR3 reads CASSVEGRPRTDTQYF. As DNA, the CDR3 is TGTGCCAGCAGCGTAGAGGGGCGGCCTCGCACAGATACGCAGTATTTT.

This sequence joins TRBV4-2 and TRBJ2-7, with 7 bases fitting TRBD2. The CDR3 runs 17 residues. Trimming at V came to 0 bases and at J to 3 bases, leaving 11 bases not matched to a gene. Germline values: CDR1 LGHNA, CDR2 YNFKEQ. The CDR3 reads CASSQEPSGNTHYEQYF. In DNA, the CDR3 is TGTGCCAGCAGCCAAGAACCAAGCGGGAACACCCACTACGAGCAGTACTTC.

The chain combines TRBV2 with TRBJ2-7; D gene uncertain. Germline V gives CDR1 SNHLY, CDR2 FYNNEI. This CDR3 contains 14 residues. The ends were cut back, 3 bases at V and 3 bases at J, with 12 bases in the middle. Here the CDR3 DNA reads TGTGCCAGCAGTGAGATCCGGCCGGGCTACGAGCAGTACTTC. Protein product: CASSEIRPGYEQYF.

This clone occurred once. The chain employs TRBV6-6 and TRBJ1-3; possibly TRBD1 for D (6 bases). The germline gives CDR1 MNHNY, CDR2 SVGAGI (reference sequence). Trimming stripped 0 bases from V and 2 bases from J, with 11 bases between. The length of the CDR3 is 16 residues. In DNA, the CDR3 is TGTGCCAGCAGTTACTCTGGGGAGGGGGCTGGAAACACCATATATTTT. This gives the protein CASSYSGEGAGNTIYF.

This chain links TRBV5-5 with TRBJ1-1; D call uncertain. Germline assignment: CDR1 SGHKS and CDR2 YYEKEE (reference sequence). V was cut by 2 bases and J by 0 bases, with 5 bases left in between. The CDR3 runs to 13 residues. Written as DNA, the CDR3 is TGTGCCAGCAGCTTAGTAGTGAACACTGAAGCTTTCTTT. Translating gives CASSLVVNTEAFF.

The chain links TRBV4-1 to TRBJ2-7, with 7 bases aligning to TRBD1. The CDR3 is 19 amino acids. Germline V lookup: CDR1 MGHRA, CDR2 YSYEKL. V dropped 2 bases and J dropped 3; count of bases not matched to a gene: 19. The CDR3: CASSQTPTDRADAFYEQYF. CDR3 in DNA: TGCGCCAGCAGCCAAACCCCCACCGACAGGGCCGACGCATTCTACGAGCAGTACTTC.

The CDR3 here is CASSTSGRAGEQFF. As DNA, the CDR3 is TGCGCCAGCAGCACCAGCGGGAGGGCTGGTGAGCAGTTCTTC. The rearrangement joins TRBV5-1 to TRBJ2-1, with 10 bases matching TRBD2. Germline lookup yields CDR1 SGHRS and CDR2 YFSETQ. The CDR3 covers 14 residues. The V gene end was trimmed by 4 bases and the J gene end by 9 bases; junction bases not matched to a gene: 7.

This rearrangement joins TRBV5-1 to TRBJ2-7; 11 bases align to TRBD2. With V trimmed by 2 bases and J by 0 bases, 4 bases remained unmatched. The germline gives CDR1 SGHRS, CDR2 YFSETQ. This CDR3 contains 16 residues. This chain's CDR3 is CASSFYGTSGSYEQYF. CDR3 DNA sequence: TGCGCCAGCAGCTTTTACGGGACTAGCGGCTCCTACGAGCAGTACTTC.

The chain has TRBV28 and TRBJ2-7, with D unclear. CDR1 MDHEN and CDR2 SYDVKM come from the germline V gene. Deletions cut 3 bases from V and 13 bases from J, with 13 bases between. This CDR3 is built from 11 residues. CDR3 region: CASSFFSGVYF. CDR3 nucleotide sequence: TGTGCCAGCAGTTTTTTTTCCGGAGTTTACTTC.

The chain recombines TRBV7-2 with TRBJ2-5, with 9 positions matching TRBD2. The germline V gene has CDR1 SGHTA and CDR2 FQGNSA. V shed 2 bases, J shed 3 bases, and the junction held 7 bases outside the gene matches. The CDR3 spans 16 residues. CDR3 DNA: TGTGCCAGCAGCTTACACGGCGGGAGGGCCGAAGAGACCCAGTACTTC. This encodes CASSLHGGRAEETQYF.

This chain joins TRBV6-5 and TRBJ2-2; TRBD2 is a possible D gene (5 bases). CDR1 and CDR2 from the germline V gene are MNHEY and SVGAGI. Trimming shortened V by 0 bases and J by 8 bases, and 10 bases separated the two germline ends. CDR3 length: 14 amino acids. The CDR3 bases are TGTGCCAGCAGTTACTCTACGGAGGTGGGGGAGCTGTTTTTT. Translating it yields CASSYSTEVGELFF.

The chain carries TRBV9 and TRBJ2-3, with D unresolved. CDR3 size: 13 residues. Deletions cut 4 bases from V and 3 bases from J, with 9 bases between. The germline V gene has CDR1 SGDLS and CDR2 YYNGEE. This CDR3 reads CASSSGQTDTQYF. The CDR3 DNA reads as TGTGCCAGCAGCTCTGGGCAGACAGATACGCAGTATTTT.

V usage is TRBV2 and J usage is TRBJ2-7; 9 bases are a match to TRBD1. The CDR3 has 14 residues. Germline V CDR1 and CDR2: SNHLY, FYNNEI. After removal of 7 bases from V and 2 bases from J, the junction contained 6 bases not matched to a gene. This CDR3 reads CASTPGTGPYEQYF. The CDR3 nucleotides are TGTGCCAGCACCCCGGGGACAGGGCCCTACGAGCAGTACTTC. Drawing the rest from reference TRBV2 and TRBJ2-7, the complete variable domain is EPEVTQTPSHQVTQMGQEVILRCVPISNHLYFYWYRQILGQKVEFLVSFYNNEISEKSEIFDDQFSVERPDGSNFTLKIRSTKLEDSAMYFCASTPGTGPYEQYFGPGTRLTVT.

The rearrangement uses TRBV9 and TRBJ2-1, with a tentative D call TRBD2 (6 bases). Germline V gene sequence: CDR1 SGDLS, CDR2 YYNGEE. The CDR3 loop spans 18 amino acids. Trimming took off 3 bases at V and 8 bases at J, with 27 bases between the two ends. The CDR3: CASSEWGGLAGSNDEQFF. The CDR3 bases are TGTGCCAGCAGCGAGTGGGGTGGTCTCGCGGGAAGTAACGATGAGCAGTTCTTC. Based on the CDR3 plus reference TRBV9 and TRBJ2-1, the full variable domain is DSGVTQTPKHLITATGQRVTLRCSPRSGDLSVYWYQQSLDQGLQFLIQYYNGEERAKGNILERFSAQQFPDLHSELNLSSLELGDSALYFCASSEWGGLAGSNDEQFFGPGTRLTVL.